The present T cell receptor (beta chain) was sequenced within a study of patients and donors after allogeneic stem cell transplantation. TCRdb re-derived calls from the RT-PCR reads in MiXCR, one entry per CDR3 protein. Of around 1,700 distinct CDR3 sequences listed, around 3.8% are singletons. Trimming stripped 1 base from V and 16 bases from J, with 17 bases between. Germline assignment: CDR1 MDHEN and CDR2 SYDVKM. This CDR3 spans 13 amino acids. Relative to its sample, this clonotype is medium-sized (0.01 to 0.1%). Source material: blood, either unsorted or a sorted T cell fraction (not recorded which). The rearrangement uses TRBV28 and TRBJ2-1; a weak D match, TRBD1 (5 bases). The TCR comes from a human donor who was either an allogeneic HSCT recipient or a stem cell or donor lymphocyte infusion donor (not recorded which). It is not recorded whose cells these are; they may come from a transplant donor. The CDR3 DNA follows: TGTGCCAGCAGTTTATTAGGCCAGGGCTTCGGTTTCTTC. Its translation is CASSLLGQGFGFF.